These T cell receptor beta chains were read from a single sample in a study of blood T cell repertoires in COVID-19. The repertoire was sequenced with immunoSEQ multiplex PCR; TCRdb's copy has only in-frame clones and lacks some. Counted here are 120,000 or so clones, roughly 80% occurring once; the ten biggest clones make up around 2.3%. The sequencing input was peripheral blood. The receptor set was obtained from a man aged 45-60 years with acute or convalescent COVID-19. CDR3s include the opening cysteine and the closing phenylalanine or tryptophan. Each record gives: D gene, J gene, V gene, clone size, CDR3 DNA, CDR3 protein. A D gene is named only where the DNA matches it firmly. Only part of the rows carry a size: once, few, many, or a class if the clone is expanded.

D: TRBD2
J: TRBJ2-2
V: TRBV28
size: -
DNA: TGTGCCAGCAGTACCCGGACTAGCGGGGGTACGAACACCGGGGAGCTGTTTTTT
CDR3: CASSTRTSGGTNTGELFF

D: TRBD1
J: TRBJ1-2
V: TRBV9
size: -
DNA: TGTGCCAGCAGCACGACAGGGGCGGGAGGCTACACCTTC
CDR3: CASSTTGAGGYTF

D: -
J: TRBJ2-3
V: TRBV14
size: -
DNA: TGTGCCAGCTCCTTTGGGAGGGATACGCAGTATTTT
CDR3: CASSFGRDTQYF

D: -
J: TRBJ2-3
V: TRBV6-5
size: -
DNA: TGTGCCACCACGCGCTTCAGGGGAAGTACAGATACGCAGTATTTT
CDR3: CATTRFRGSTDTQYF

D: TRBD1
J: TRBJ2-2
V: TRBV27
size: once
DNA: TGTGCCAGCAGTTTATCGTGGGGACAGGGATCGAACACCGGGGAGCTGTTTTTT
CDR3: CASSLSWGQGSNTGELFF

D: -
J: TRBJ2-3
V: TRBV12-3/TRBV12-4
size: few
DNA: TGTGCCAGCATCCGACCGGGACAAGATACGCAGTATTTT
CDR3: CASIRPGQDTQYF

D: TRBD1
J: TRBJ1-3
V: TRBV5-1
size: few
DNA: TGCGCCAGCAGCTTGGGGGACAGGGTCTTCGGAAACACCATATATTTT
CDR3: CASSLGDRVFGNTIYF

D: TRBD1
J: TRBJ1-1
V: TRBV13
size: -
DNA: TGTGCCAGCAGCTTCCCCCCAGGACAGGTCCCTGAAGCTTTCTTT
CDR3: CASSFPPGQVPEAFF

D: -
J: TRBJ2-1
V: TRBV5-8
size: -
DNA: TGTGCCAGCAGCCCATCCCAGGGTTTTTACAATGAGCAGTTCTTC
CDR3: CASSPSQGFYNEQFF

D: -
J: TRBJ1-2
V: TRBV4-1
size: once
DNA: TGCGCCAGCAGCCAAGAAGGGGGGGGGAACTATGGCTACACCTTC
CDR3: CASSQEGGGNYGYTF

D: -
J: TRBJ1-6
V: TRBV19
size: -
DNA: TGTGCCAGTAGTAAGGCAGGGGCTGAGAATTCACCCCTCCACTTT
CDR3: CASSKAGAENSPLHF

D: TRBD2
J: TRBJ2-7
V: TRBV11-3
size: once
DNA: TGTGCCAGCAGCTTAGGCGGGAGATACGAGCAGTACTTC
CDR3: CASSLGGRYEQYF

D: -
J: TRBJ1-1
V: TRBV25-1
size: -
DNA: TGTGCCAGCAGTGAAATTGAGGGAATGAACACTGAAGCTTTCTTT
CDR3: CASSEIEGMNTEAFF

D: -
J: TRBJ2-7
V: TRBV5-6
size: -
DNA: TGTGCCAGCAGCCGGTGGCAGGGCGGGAAGTACGAGCAGTACTTC
CDR3: CASSRWQGGKYEQYF

D: TRBD2
J: TRBJ2-3
V: TRBV19
size: -
DNA: TGTGCCAGTAGTGCTTGGACTAGCGGCACAGATACGCAGTATTTT
CDR3: CASSAWTSGTDTQYF

D: TRBD2
J: TRBJ2-1
V: TRBV19
size: -
DNA: TGTGCCAGTAGTAAGGAGGGGAGCGGGGGAAACTTTTACAATGAGCAGTTCTTC
CDR3: CASSKEGSGGNFYNEQFF

D: -
J: TRBJ1-5
V: TRBV5-1
size: -
DNA: TGCGCCAGCAGCCACGGGGATCTGGATCAGCCCCAGCATTTT
CDR3: CASSHGDLDQPQHF

D: -
J: TRBJ1-2
V: TRBV6-5
size: -
DNA: TGTGCCAGCAACGTCCCCAACAGGGTTGCCGGCTACACCTTC
CDR3: CASNVPNRVAGYTF

D: TRBD2
J: TRBJ2-3
V: TRBV4-1
size: -
DNA: TGCGCCAGCAGCTCCTCGGAGACCGGGACTAGCGGAGCGGGGGTCACAGATACGCAGTATTTT
CDR3: CASSSSETGTSGAGVTDTQYF

D: TRBD1
J: TRBJ1-5
V: TRBV29-1
size: -
DNA: TGCAGCGTTCTTGGACAGGGGGATCAGCCCCAGCATTTT
CDR3: CSVLGQGDQPQHF

D: TRBD1
J: TRBJ1-3
V: TRBV11-2
size: many
DNA: TGTGCCAGCAGCCACGGGACAGGGGGAAGCACCATATATTTT
CDR3: CASSHGTGGSTIYF

D: -
J: TRBJ1-3
V: TRBV14
size: -
DNA: TGTGCCAGCAGCCCCGGGTATGCCACCATATATTTT
CDR3: CASSPGYATIYF

D: -
J: TRBJ1-2
V: TRBV5-4
size: -
DNA: TGTGCCAGCAGCCTCCGGGTTAACTATGGCTACACCTTC
CDR3: CASSLRVNYGYTF

D: TRBD2
J: TRBJ2-7
V: TRBV6-5
size: -
DNA: TGTGCCAGCAGGAGGACTAGCGGCTACGAGCAGTACTTC
CDR3: CASRRTSGYEQYF

D: TRBD1
J: TRBJ1-2
V: TRBV5-4
size: -
DNA: TGTGCCAGCAGGGTTACAGGGGATGGGGACTATGGCTACACCTTC
CDR3: CASRVTGDGDYGYTF

D: -
J: TRBJ1-2
V: TRBV5-5
size: -
DNA: TGTGCCAGCAGCTTCGACAGTATTCTTAACTATGGCTACACCTTC
CDR3: CASSFDSILNYGYTF

D: -
J: TRBJ2-6
V: TRBV10-3
size: -
DNA: TGTGCCATCTATGGGGGAGGACTAAGCTCTGGGGCCAACGTCCTGACTTTC
CDR3: CAIYGGGLSSGANVLTF

D: -
J: TRBJ2-1
V: TRBV7-8
size: -
DNA: TGTGCCAGCAGCTCGACTAGCAATGAGCAGTTCTTC
CDR3: CASSSTSNEQFF

D: -
J: TRBJ1-2
V: TRBV7-8
size: few
DNA: TGTGCCAGCAGCTTAGGGAGATACTATGGCTACACCTTC
CDR3: CASSLGRYYGYTF

D: -
J: TRBJ1-2
V: TRBV4-1
size: -
DNA: TGCGCCAGCAGCCAAGACGCAGGCGCCGAAACCGCTGGCTACACCTTC
CDR3: CASSQDAGAETAGYTF

D: -
J: TRBJ2-5
V: TRBV28
size: -
DNA: TGTGCCAGCAGTTTCCCCGGGTCCAAAGAGACCCAGTACTTC
CDR3: CASSFPGSKETQYF

D: TRBD1
J: TRBJ2-7
V: TRBV19
size: -
DNA: TGTGCCAGTAGGGACCCGAACCGGGACAGAGGGCAGTACTTC
CDR3: CASRDPNRDRGQYF

D: -
J: TRBJ1-5
V: TRBV19
size: -
DNA: TGTGCCAGTAGTACAAGCGACAGGAATCAGCCCCAGCATTTT
CDR3: CASSTSDRNQPQHF

D: -
J: TRBJ1-4
V: TRBV9
size: -
DNA: TGTGCCAGCAGCGTAGGCGGGGGAACATCAACTAATGAAAAACTGTTTTTT
CDR3: CASSVGGGTSTNEKLFF

D: -
J: TRBJ2-1
V: TRBV7-3
size: -
DNA: TGTGCCAGCAGCCTGAGTTCCAATGAGCAGTTCTTC
CDR3: CASSLSSNEQFF

D: -
J: TRBJ1-4
V: TRBV2
size: -
DNA: TGTGCCAGCAGTGACCACAGAACTAATGAAAAACTGTTTTTT
CDR3: CASSDHRTNEKLFF

D: -
J: TRBJ2-3
V: TRBV28
size: -
DNA: TGTGCCAGCAGCCCTCCGGAGGACACGCAGTATTTT
CDR3: CASSPPEDTQYF

D: -
J: TRBJ1-5
V: TRBV7-3
size: -
DNA: TGTGCCAGCAGCTTAACGGCGGGGGGAAATCAGCATTTT
CDR3: CASSLTAGGNQHF

D: TRBD2
J: TRBJ2-7
V: TRBV27
size: -
DNA: TGTGCCAGCAGTTTATCGGGGCTAGCGGGATACTACGAGCAGTACTTC
CDR3: CASSLSGLAGYYEQYF

D: -
J: TRBJ1-2
V: TRBV5-5
size: -
DNA: TGTGCCAGCAGCTTCGACAGATATGGCTACACCTTC
CDR3: CASSFDRYGYTF

D: TRBD2
J: TRBJ2-7
V: TRBV13
size: -
DNA: TGTGCCAGCAGCCTCATAGCGGGACCCGGCTACGAGCAGTACTTC
CDR3: CASSLIAGPGYEQYF

D: -
J: TRBJ1-1
V: TRBV19
size: -
DNA: TGTGCCAGTAGTATCCCCCCTCTTTGGGGGCCGCATCTGAACACTGAAGCTTTCTTT
CDR3: CASSIPPLWGPHLNTEAFF